This paragraph reports one T cell receptor (beta chain). Its antigen is currently unknown. Trimming took 4 bases from V and 4 from J, leaving 4 bases between them. The CDR3 loop spans 10 amino acids. CDR1 and CDR2 from the germline V gene are SQVTM and ANQGSEA. This record belongs to a study of radiotherapy plus CTLA-4 blockade in lung cancer. Overall study: Overall, 15% to 20% of patients showed an objective response, while over 25% attained disease control. General observations from the study: The authors reported that early blood T cell clone dynamics, with interferon-beta, best predicted response.

Chemo-refractory metastatic non-small-cell lung cancer patients received focal radiation with ipilimumab CTLA-4 blockade. Profiled with immunoSEQ multiplex PCR; TCRdb holds only in-frame clones, not every one. In the table there are 75,000 to 100,000 clones, 85% to 90% of which are singletons. This sample comprised peripheral blood, obtained from a patient treated with radiotherapy plus ipilimumab. V is TRBV29-1 and J is TRBJ2-5; D gene unclear. This TCR was recovered from a human donor with non-small cell lung cancer that progressed on radiotherapy plus ipilimumab. The CDR3 loop reads CSVGGETQYF. In DNA, the CDR3 is TGCAGCGTTGGGGGAGAGACCCAGTACTTC.